The T cell receptor (beta chain) described here comes from a study of T cell repertoires in cytomegalovirus infection. From germline, CDR1 is SNHLY and CDR2 FYNNEI. V was pared by 7 bases and J by 1 base, with 9 bases of the junction left unmatched. The CDR3 runs 16 residues. TCRdb reprocessed the reads with MiXCR, giving one entry per CDR3 protein. The repertoire holds around 900,000 distinct CDR3 sequences, with roughly 31% as singletons. This clonotype was recorded a few times. Its matching antigen is unknown. Here the sequenced sample was cultured CD8+ T cells from PBMCs, taken from culture after CMV antigen stimulation. The chain uses TRBV2 and TRBJ2-2, with 7 bases matching TRBD1. The sequence was collected from a human donor in good health (CMV status not recorded). Some clones in this sample may be carry-over from other donors' samples. The CDR3 DNA reads as TGTGCCAGCATGGGGCTGACAGGGAGGAACACCGGGGAGCTGTTTTTT. Protein: CASMGLTGRNTGELFF.